This record covers a single T cell receptor (beta chain). Its antigen remains unknown. This sample was taken from a study of T cells expressing NK-cell markers. Study background: The authors sequenced eight donors, of whom seven were HCMV-seropositive and one was seronegative.

Study outcomes and limitations: Among several donors, these clonotypes also ranked first in the CD3+CD56-NKG2C+ fraction.

CDR1 and CDR2 (germline): LGHDT, YNNKEL (reference sequence). This CDR3 is 14 amino acids long. Making the TCR beta cDNA relied on 5'RACE template switching with UMIs. For each CDR3 protein, TCRdb gives one entry from its re-call of the 5' RACE reads, without DNA. In total, the table holds 400,000 to 450,000 distinct CDR3 sequences. The sequenced sample was blood T cells: a sorted CD56 or NKG2C T cell subset, CD4+ or CD8+ T cells, or bulk PBMC T cells (not recorded which). This sequence joins TRBV3-1 and TRBJ2-7; TCRdb picks TRBD2, but there is no DNA to check that call. This clonotype originated in a woman between 18 and 70 years old in good health. The CDR3 loop reads CASSHTSGSYEQYF.